This TCR beta chain is drawn from a study of OX40 agonist ivuxolimab in advanced cancers. Whole-study context: Ivuxolimab, which patients received intravenously every 2 weeks, was dosed at 0.01 to 10 mg/kg.

Profiling relied on immunoSEQ multiplex PCR, and the TCRdb table lists in-frame clones only, not all of them. The table has 75,000 to 80,000 clones, 84% seen once. Note on this clone: Its antigen is unidentified.

Study-wide points: The expanded peripheral T cells' antigen specificity was not determined.

With 7 bases clipped from V and 8 bases from J, the junction kept 7 bases outside the gene matches. The CDR3 totals 12 residues. CDR1 and CDR2 from the germline V gene are SQVTM and ANQGSEA. This TCR was recovered from an adult with an advanced solid tumor such as melanoma, head and neck, liver or kidney cancer. The rearrangement joins TRBV29-1 to TRBJ2-1, with 8 nucleotides matching TRBD1. The source material was CD4+ or CD8+ T cells sorted from blood, sampled in a trial of the OX40 agonist ivuxolimab. The CDR3 spells CSERTGSHEQFF. The CDR3 bases are TGCAGCGAACGGACAGGGAGCCATGAGCAGTTCTTC.